The clone carrying this T cell receptor beta chain was counted between two and nine times. With 60 Vbeta and 13 Jbeta primers, the PCR was carried out. Profiled with immunoSEQ multiplex PCR; TCRdb holds only in-frame clones, not every one. The sample records nearly 100,000 clones, around 9.6% being singletons. Everyone who donated was a healthy bone marrow donor. Germline CDR1 and CDR2: SGDLS and YYNGEE. The V end was cut by 0 bases, the J end by 5 bases, with 17 bases between. The CDR3 has 16 amino acids. The data originate from a study of cytomegalovirus exposure and HLA in healthy donors. The receptor was isolated from a man aged 45 to 65 in good health and CMV-seropositive. V gene TRBV9 combines with J gene TRBJ2-5; D is possibly TRBD2 (6 bases). Material: PBMCs. The CDR3 is CASSVESSAPGETQYF. The CDR3 nucleotides read TGTGCCAGCAGCGTAGAGTCTAGCGCCCCAGGGGAGACCCAGTACTTC.